This section outlines one T cell receptor (beta chain) sequence together with its context. Generated by immunoSEQ multiplex PCR, the TCRdb table keeps only in-frame clones and is missing some. Here the sample spans about 150,000 clones, 88% being singletons. Trimming took off 0 bases at V and 5 bases at J, with 11 bases between the two ends. CDR1 is LGHNA, CDR2 YSLEER, per germline. The CDR3 has 14 residues. These data are taken from a study of radiation and T cells in renal cell carcinoma. The time point: baseline pretreatment blood. Treatment noted: 15 Gy SBRT to primary tumor, nephrectomy 4 weeks later. Blood was sampled at baseline, 2 weeks and 4 weeks after SBRT.

This clonotype was sampled from a woman between 65 and 79 years old with renal cell carcinoma. This chain uses TRBV4-3 with TRBJ2-7; D gene ambiguous. This specimen was blood, taken from a patient whose treatment included radiotherapy and nephrectomy. The CDR3 spells CASSQDRRSDEQYF. The CDR3 region has the DNA TGCGCCAGCAGCCAAGATCGTAGGTCTGACGAGCAGTACTTC.